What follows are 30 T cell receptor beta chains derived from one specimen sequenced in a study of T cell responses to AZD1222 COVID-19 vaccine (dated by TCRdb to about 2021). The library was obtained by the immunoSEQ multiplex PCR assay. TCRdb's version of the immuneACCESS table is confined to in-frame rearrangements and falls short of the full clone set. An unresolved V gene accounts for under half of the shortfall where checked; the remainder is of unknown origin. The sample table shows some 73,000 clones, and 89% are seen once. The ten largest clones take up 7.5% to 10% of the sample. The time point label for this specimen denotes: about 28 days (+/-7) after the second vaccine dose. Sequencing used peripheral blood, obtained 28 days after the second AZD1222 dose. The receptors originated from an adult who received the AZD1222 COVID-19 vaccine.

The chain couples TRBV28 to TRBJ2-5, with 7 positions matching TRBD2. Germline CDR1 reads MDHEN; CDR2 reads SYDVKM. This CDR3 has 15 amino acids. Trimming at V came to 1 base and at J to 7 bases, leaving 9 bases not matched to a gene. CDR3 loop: CASSLSREGRGTQYF. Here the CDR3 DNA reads TGTGCCAGCAGTTTATCGAGGGAGGGCCGTGGGACCCAGTACTTC.

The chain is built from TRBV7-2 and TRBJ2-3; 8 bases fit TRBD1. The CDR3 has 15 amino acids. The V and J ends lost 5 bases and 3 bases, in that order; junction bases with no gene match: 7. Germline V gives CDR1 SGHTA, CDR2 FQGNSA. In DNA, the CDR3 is TGTGCCAGCAGCCCTCGGACAGGGCTGACAGATACGCAGTATTTT. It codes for CASSPRTGLTDTQYF.

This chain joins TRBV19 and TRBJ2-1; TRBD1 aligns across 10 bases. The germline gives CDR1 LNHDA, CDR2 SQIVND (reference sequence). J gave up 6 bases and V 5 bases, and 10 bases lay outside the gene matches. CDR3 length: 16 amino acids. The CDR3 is CASSSRGDRGRNEQFF. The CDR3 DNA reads TGTGCCAGTAGTTCCCGGGGGGACAGGGGACGCAATGAGCAGTTCTTC.

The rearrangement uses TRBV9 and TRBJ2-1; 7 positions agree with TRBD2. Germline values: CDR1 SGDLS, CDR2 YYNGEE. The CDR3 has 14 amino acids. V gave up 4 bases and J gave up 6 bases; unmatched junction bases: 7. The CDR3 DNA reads TGTGCCAGCAGCCCTGGACTAGTTGGCAATGAGCAGTTCTTC. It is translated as CASSPGLVGNEQFF.

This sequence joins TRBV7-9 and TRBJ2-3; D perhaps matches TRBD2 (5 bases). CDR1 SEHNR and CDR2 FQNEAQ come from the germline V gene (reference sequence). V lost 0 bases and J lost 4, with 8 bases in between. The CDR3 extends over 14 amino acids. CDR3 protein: CASSLAHGADTQYF. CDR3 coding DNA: TGTGCCAGCAGCTTAGCGCACGGGGCAGATACGCAGTATTTT.

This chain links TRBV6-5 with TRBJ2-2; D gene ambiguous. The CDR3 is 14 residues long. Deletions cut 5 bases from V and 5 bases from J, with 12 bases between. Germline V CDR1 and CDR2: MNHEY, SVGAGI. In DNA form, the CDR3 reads TGTGCCAGCAGTCCCTCGTGGCGGACCGGGGAGCTGTTTTTT. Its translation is CASSPSWRTGELFF.

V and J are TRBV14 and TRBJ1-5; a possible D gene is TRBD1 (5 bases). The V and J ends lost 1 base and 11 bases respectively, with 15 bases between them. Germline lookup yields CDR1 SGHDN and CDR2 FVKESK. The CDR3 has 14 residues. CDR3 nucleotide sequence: TGTGCCAGCAGCCAAGGGCAGGGCCACGATTCCCAGCATTTT. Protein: CASSQGQGHDSQHF.

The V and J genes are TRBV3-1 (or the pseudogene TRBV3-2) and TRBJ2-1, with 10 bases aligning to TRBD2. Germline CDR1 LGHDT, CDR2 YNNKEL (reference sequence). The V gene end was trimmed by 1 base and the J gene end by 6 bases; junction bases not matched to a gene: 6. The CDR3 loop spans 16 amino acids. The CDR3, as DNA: TGTGCCAGCAGCCAAGTGCCTAGCGGGAGCATCAATGAGCAGTTCTTC. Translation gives CASSQVPSGSINEQFF.

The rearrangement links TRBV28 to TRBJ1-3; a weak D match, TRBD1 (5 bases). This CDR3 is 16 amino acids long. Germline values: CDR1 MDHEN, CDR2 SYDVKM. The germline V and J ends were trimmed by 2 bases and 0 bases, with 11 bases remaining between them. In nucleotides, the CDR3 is TGTGCCAGCAGTTTAGACAGCCCGAGCTCTGGAAACACCATATATTTT. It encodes CASSLDSPSSGNTIYF.

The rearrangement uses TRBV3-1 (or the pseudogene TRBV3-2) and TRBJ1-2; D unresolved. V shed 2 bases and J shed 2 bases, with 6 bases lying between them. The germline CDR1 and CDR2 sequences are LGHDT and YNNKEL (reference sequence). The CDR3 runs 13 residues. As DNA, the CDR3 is TGTGCCAGCAGCCAAATAGGGAACTATGGCTACACCTTC. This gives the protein CASSQIGNYGYTF.

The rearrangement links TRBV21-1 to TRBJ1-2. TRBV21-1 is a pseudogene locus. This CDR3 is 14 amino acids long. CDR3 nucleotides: TGTGCCAGCAACAATGGAGGTCGAGGTCTGGGCTACACCTTC. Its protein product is CASNNGGRGLGYTF.

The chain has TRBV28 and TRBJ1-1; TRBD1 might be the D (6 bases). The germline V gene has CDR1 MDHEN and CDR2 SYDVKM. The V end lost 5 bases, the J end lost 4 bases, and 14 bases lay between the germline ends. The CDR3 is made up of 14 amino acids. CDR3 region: CASSLGGVVTEAFF. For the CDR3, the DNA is TGTGCCAGCAGTCTAGGGGGGGTGGTCACTGAAGCTTTCTTT.

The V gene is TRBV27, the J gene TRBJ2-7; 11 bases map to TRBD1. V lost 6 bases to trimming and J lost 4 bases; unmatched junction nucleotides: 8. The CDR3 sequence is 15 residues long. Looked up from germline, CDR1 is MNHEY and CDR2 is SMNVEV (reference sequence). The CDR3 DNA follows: TGTGCCAGCAGAGTCCGGGACAGGGGGACGTACGAGCAGTACTTC. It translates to CASRVRDRGTYEQYF.

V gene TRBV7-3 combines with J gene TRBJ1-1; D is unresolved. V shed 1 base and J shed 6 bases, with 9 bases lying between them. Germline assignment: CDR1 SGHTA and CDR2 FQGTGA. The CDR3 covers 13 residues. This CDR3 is CASSLIGSSEAFF. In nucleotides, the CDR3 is TGTGCCAGCAGCTTAATAGGTTCCTCTGAAGCTTTCTTT.

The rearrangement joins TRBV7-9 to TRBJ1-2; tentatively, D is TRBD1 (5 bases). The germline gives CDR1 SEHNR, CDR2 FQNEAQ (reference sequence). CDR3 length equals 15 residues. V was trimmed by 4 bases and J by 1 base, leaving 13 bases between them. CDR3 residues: CASSSRGQGNYGYTF. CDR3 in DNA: TGTGCCAGCAGCTCACGGGGCCAGGGTAACTATGGCTACACCTTC.

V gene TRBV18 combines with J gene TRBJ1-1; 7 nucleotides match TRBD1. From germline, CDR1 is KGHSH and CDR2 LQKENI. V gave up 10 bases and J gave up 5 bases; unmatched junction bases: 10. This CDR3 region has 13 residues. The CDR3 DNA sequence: TGTGCCACCGAGAGGGGGCCGGGGACTGAAGCTTTCTTT. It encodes CATERGPGTEAFF.

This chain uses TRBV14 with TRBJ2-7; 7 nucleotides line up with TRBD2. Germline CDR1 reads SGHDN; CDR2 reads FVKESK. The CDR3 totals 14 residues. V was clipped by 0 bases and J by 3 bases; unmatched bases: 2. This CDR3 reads CASSQDASGYEQYV. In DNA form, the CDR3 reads TGTGCCAGCAGCCAAGACGCTAGCGGCTACGAGCAGTACGTC.

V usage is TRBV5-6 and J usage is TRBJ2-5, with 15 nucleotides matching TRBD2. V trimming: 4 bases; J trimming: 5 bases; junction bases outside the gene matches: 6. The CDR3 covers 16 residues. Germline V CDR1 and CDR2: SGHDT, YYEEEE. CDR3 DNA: TGTGCCAGCAGCCTCGGACTAGCGGGGGGGCGGGAGACCCAGTACTTC. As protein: CASSLGLAGGRETQYF.

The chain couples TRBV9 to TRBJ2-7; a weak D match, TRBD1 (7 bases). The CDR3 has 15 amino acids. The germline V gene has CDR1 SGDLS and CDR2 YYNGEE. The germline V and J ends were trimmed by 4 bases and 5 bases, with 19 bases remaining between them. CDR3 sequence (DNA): TGTGCCAGCAGCCCCGGGGGCAGGGGGTACCACGAGCAGTACTTC. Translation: CASSPGGRGYHEQYF.

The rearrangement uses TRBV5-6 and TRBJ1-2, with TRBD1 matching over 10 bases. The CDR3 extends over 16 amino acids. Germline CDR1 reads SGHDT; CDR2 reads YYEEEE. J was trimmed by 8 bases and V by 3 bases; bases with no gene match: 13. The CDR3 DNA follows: TGTGCCAGCAGCTCGCAGGGACAGGGGCCTGCCGGGGGCTACACCTTC. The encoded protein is CASSSQGQGPAGGYTF.

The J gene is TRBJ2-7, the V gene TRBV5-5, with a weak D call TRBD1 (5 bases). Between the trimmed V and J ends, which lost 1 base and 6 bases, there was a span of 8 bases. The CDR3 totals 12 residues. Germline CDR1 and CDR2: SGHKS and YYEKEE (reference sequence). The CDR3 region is CASSLQGAEQYF. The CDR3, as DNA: TGTGCCAGCAGCTTGCAAGGGGCCGAGCAGTACTTC.

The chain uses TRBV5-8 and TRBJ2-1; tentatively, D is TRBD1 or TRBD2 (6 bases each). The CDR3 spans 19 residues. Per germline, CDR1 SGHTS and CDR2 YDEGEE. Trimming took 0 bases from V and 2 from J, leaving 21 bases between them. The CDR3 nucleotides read TGTGCCAGCAGCTTGGGTGACAGTAGGCGTGGGGGGCCCTACAATGAGCAGTTCTTC. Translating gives CASSLGDSRRGGPYNEQFF.

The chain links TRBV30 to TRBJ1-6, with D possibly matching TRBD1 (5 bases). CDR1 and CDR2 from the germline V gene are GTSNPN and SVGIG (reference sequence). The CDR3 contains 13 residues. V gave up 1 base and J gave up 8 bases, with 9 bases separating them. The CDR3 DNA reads TGTGCCTGGAGTGAAGGGGCGCATTCACCCCTCCACTTT. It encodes CAWSEGAHSPLHF.

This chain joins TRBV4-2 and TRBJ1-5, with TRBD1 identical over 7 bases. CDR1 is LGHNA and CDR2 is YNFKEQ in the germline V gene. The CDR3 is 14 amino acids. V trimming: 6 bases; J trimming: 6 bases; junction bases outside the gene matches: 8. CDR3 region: CASSPQGEGQPQHF. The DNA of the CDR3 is TGTGCCAGCAGTCCTCAGGGGGAAGGTCAGCCCCAGCATTTT.

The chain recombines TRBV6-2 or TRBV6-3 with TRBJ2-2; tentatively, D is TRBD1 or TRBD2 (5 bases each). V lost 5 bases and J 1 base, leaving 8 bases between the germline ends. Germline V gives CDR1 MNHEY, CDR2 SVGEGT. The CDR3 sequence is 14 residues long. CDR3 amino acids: CASSRDGNTGELFF. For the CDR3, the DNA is TGTGCCAGCAGTCGGGACGGGAACACCGGGGAGCTGTTTTTT.

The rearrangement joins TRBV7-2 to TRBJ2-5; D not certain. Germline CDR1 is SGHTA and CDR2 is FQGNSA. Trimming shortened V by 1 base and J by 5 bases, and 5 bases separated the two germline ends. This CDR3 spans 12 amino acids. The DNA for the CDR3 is TGTGCCAGCAGCTTAGGCGAGGAGACCCAGTACTTC. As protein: CASSLGEETQYF.

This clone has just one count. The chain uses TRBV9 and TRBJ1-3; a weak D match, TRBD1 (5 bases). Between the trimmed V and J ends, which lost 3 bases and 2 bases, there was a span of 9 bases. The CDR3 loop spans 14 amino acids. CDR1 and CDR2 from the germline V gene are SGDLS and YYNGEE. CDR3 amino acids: CASSAGLAGNTIYF. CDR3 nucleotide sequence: TGTGCCAGCAGCGCAGGGCTTGCTGGAAACACCATATATTTT. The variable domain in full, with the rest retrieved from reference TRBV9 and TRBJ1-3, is DSGVTQTPKHLITATGQRVTLRCSPRSGDLSVYWYQQSLDQGLQFLIQYYNGEERAKGNILERFSAQQFPDLHSELNLSSLELGDSALYFCASSAGLAGNTIYFGEGSWLTVV.

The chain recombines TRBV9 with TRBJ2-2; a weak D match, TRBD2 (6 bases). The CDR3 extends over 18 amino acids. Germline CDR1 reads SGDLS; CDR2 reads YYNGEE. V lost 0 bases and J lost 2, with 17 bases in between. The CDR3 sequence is CASSVVMEGGPNTGELFF. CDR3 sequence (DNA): TGTGCCAGCAGCGTAGTTATGGAGGGTGGACCAAACACCGGGGAGCTGTTTTTT.

The CDR3: CASSQPGLVLNEQFF. DNA for the CDR3: TGCGCCAGCAGCCAACCAGGACTAGTTCTCAATGAGCAGTTCTTC. J is TRBJ2-1 and V is TRBV4-1, with TRBD2 matching over 7 bases. CDR1 and CDR2 (germline): MGHRA, YSYEKL. CDR3 length equals 15 residues. The J segment lost 6 bases and the V segment lost 2 bases, leaving 7 bases of the junction unmatched.

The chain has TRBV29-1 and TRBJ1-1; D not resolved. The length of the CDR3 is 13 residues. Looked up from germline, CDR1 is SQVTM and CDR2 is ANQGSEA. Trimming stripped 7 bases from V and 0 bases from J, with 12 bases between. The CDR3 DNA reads TGCAGCGCCGTAAAAGGTTTGAACACTGAAGCTTTCTTT. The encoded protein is CSAVKGLNTEAFF.